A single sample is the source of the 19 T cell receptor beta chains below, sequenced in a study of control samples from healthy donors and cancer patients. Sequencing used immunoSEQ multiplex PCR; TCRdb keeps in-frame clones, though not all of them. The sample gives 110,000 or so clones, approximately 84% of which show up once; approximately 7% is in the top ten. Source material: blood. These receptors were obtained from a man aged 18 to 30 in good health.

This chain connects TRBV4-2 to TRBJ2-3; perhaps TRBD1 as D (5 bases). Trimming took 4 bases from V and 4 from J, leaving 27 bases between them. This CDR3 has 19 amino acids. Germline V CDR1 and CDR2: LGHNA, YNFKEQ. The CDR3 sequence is CASSPRERRGRDTPDTQYF. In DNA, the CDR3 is TGTGCCAGCAGCCCCAGGGAAAGACGAGGACGCGACACACCAGATACGCAGTATTTT.

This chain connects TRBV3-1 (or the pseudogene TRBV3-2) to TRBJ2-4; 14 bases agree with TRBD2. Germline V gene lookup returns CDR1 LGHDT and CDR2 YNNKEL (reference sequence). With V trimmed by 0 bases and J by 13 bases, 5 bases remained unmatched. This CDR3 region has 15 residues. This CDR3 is CASSQEWTSGGQQYF. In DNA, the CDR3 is TGTGCCAGCAGCCAAGAGTGGACTAGCGGGGGGCAACAGTACTTC.

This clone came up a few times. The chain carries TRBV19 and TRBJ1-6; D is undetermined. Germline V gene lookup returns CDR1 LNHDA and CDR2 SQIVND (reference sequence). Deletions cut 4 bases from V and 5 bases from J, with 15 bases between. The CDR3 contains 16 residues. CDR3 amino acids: CASSTETGRDNSPLHF. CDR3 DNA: TGTGCCAGTAGTACAGAGACCGGGCGCGATAATTCACCCCTCCACTTT.

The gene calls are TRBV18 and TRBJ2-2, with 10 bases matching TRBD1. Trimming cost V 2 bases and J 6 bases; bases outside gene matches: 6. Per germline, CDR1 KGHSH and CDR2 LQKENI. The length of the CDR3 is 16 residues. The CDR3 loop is CASSPSGTGAAGELFF. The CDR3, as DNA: TGTGCCAGCTCACCATCCGGGACAGGGGCGGCCGGGGAGCTGTTTTTT.

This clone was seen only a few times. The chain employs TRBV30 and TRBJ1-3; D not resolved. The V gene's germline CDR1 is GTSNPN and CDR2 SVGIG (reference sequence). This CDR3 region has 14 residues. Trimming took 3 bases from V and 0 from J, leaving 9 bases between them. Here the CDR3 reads CAWRPGLSGNTIYF. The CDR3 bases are TGTGCCTGGAGACCGGGCCTCTCTGGAAACACCATATATTTT. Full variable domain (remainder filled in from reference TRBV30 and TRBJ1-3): SQTIHQWPATLVQPVGSPLSLECTVEGTSNPNLYWYRQAAGRGLQLLFYSVGIGQISSEVPQNLSASRPQDRQFILSSKKLLLSDSGFYLCAWRPGLSGNTIYFGEGSWLTVV.

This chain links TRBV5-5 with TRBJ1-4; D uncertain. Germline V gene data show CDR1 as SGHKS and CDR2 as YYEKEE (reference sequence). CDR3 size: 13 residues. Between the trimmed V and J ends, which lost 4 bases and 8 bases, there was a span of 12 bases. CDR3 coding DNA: TGTGCCAGCAGCCCGGCAGCACGGGAAAAACTGTTTTTT. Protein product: CASSPAAREKLFF. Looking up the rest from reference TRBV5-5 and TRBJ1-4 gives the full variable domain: DAGVTQSPTHLIKTRGQQVTLRCSPISGHKSVSWYQQVLGQGPQFIFQYYEKEERGRGNFPDRFSARQFPNYSSELNVNALLLGDSALYLCASSPAAREKLFFGSGTQLSVL.

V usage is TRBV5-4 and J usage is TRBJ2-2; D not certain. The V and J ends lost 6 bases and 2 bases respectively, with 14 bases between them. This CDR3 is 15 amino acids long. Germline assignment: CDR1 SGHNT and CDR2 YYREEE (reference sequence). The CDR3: CASTPWGPNTGELFF. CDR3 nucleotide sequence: TGTGCCAGCACTCCCTGGGGTCCTAACACCGGGGAGCTGTTTTTT.

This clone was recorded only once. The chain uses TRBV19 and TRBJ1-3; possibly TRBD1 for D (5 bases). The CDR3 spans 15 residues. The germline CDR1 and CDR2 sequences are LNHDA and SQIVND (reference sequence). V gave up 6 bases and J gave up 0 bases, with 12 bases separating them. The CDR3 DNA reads TGTGCCAGTAGAAGGGGACGGTCCTCTGGAAACACCATATATTTT. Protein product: CASRRGRSSGNTIYF.

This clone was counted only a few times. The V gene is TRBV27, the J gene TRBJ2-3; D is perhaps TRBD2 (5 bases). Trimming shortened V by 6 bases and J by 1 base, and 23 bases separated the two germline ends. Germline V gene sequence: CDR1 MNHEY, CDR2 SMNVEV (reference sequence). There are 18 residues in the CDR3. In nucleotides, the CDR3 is TGTGCCAGCAGCAAACAATTTGTCGGACTGGGTGGCACAGATACGCAGTATTTT. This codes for CASSKQFVGLGGTDTQYF.

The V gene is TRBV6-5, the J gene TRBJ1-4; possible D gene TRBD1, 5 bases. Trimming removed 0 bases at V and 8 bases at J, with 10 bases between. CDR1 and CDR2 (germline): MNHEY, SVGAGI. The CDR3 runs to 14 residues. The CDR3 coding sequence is TGTGCCAGCAGTTACTCGGGGGAGGGAGAAAAACTGTTTTTT. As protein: CASSYSGEGEKLFF.

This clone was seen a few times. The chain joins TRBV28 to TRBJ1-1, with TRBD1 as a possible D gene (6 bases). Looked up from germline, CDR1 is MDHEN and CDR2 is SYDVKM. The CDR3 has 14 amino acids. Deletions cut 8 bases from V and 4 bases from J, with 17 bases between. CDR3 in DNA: TGTGCCAGCCGGAGGGGGGTTGGTGGCACTGAAGCTTTCTTT. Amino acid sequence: CASRRGVGGTEAFF.

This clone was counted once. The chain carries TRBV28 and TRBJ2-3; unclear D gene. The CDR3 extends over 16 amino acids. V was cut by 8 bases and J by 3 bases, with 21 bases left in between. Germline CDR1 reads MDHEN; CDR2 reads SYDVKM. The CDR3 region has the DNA TGTGCCAGCTTCCCCCCCGGCGTGGGGAAAACAGATACGCAGTATTTT. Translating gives CASFPPGVGKTDTQYF.

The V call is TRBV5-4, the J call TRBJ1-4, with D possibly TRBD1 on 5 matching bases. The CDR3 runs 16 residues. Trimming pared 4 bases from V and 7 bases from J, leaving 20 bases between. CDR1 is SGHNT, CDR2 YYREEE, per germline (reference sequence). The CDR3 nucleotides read TGTGCCAGCAGCCTTGGCCCGGGGGGGTTCGGTGAAAAACTGTTTTTT. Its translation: CASSLGPGGFGEKLFF.

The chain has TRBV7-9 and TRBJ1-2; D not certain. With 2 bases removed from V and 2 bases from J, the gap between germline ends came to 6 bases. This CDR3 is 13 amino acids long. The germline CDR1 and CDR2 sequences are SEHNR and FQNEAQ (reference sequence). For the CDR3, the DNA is TGTGCCAGCAGCTTAATTACGAACTATGGCTACACCTTC. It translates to CASSLITNYGYTF. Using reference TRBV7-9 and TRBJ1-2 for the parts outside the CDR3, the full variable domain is DTGVSQNPRHKITKRGQNVTFRCDPISEHNRLYWYRQTLGQGPEFLTYFQNEAQLEKSRLLSDRFSAERPKGSFSTLEIQRTEQGDSAMYLCASSLITNYGYTFGSGTRLTVV.

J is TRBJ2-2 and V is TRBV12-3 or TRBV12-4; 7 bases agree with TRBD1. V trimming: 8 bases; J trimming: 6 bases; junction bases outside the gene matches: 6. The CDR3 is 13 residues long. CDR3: CASHPTGAGELFF. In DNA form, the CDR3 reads TGTGCCAGCCATCCTACAGGGGCCGGGGAGCTGTTTTTT.

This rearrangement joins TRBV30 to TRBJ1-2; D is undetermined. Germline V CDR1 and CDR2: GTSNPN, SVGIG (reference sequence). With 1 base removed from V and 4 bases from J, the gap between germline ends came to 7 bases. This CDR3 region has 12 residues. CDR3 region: CAWSGVIYGYTF. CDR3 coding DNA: TGTGCCTGGAGTGGAGTGATCTATGGCTACACCTTC.

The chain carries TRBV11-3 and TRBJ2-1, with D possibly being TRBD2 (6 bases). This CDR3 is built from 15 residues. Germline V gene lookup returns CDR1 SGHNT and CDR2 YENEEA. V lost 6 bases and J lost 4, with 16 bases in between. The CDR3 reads CASRDQGGPYNEQFF. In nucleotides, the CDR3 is TGTGCCAGCAGGGATCAGGGAGGTCCATACAATGAGCAGTTCTTC.

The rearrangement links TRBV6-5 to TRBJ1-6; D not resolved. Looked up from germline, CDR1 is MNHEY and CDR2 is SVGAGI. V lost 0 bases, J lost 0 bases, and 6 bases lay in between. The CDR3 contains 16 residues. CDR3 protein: CASSYSGSSYNSPLHF. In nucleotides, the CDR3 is TGTGCCAGCAGTTACTCTGGGAGCTCCTATAATTCACCCCTCCACTTT.

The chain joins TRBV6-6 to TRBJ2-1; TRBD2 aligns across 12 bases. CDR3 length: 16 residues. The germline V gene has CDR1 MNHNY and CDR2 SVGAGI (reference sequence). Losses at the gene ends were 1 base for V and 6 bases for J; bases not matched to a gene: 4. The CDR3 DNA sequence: TGTGCCAGCAGTTACTGGACTAGCGGGGACGGCAATGAGCAGTTCTTC. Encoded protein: CASSYWTSGDGNEQFF.